This T cell receptor beta chain was sequenced in a study of blood T cells in healthy people across ages. With a J-beta primer mix and a sample-barcoded 5' primer, a second PCR ran about 7 to 12 cycles. TCRdb re-called the 5' RACE reads with MiXCR, one entry per CDR3 protein. The data hold over 1,300,000 distinct CDR3 sequences, with almost 60% observed a single time. Trimming removed 8 bases at V and 0 bases at J, with 9 bases between. CDR1 SGHVS and CDR2 FQNEAQ come from the germline V gene. This CDR3 is built from 13 residues. This clonotype was counted only a few times. Its target is unknown. Whole-study findings and limits: Researchers said unsorted PBMCs prevented a conclusive naive versus antigen-experienced comparison. Roughly linear age-related decline in beta diversity appeared, significant by age around 38.

Each sample had at least 6 million PBMCs isolated. The receptor was derived from a man between 18 and 29 years old in good health. Sequencing input: blood. The chain couples TRBV7-8 to TRBJ2-3; D is perhaps TRBD1 (6 bases). The CDR3: CASVQGSTDTQYF. CDR3 coding DNA: TGTGCCAGCGTCCAGGGGAGCACAGATACGCAGTATTTT. Full variable domain (outside the CDR3, taken from reference TRBV7-8 and TRBJ2-3): GAGVSQSPRYKVAKRGQDVALRCDPISGHVSLFWYQQALGQGPEFLTYFQNEAQLDKSGLPSDRFFAERPEGSVSTLKIQRTQQEDSAVYLCASVQGSTDTQYFGPGTRLTVL.